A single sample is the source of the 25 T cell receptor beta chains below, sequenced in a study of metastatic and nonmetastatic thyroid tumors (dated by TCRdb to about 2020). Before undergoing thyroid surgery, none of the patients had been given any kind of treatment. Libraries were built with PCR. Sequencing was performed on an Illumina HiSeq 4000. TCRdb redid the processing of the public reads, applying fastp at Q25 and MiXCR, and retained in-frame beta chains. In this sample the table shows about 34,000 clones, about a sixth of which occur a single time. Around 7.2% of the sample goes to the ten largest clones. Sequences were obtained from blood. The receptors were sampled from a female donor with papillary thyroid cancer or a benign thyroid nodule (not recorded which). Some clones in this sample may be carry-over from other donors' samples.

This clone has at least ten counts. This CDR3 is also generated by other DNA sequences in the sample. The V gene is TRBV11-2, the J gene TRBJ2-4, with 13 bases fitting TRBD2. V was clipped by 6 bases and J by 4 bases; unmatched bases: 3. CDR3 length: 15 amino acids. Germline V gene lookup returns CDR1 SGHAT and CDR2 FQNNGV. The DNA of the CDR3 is TGTGCCAGCAGACCGACTAGCGGGAGGAAAAACATTCAGTACTTC. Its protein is CASRPTSGRKNIQYF.

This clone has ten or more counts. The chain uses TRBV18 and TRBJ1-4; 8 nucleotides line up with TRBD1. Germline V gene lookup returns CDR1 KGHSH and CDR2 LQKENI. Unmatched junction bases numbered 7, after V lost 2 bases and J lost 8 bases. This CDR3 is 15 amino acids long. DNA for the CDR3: TGTGCCAGCTCACCAGTGACAGGGGCCAAAGAAAAACTGTTTTTT. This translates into CASSPVTGAKEKLFF.

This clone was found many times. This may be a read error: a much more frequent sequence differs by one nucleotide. This CDR3 reads CASSTRTGSGSTIYF. CDR3 DNA sequence: TGTGCCAGCAGTACGCGGACAGGCTCTGGAAGCACCATATATTTT. The chain has TRBV6-1 and TRBJ1-3; 7 nucleotides match TRBD1. Per germline, CDR1 MNHNS and CDR2 SASEGT. The CDR3 runs 15 residues.

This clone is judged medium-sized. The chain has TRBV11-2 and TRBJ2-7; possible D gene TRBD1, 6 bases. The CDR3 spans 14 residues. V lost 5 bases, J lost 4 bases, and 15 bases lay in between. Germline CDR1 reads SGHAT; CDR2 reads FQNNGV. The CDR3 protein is CASSPPGQNYEQYF. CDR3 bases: TGTGCCAGCAGCCCCCCCGGACAGAATTACGAGCAGTACTTC.

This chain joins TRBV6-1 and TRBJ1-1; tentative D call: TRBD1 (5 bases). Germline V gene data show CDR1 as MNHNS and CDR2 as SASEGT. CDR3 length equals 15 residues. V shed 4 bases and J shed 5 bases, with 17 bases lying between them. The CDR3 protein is CASSGWTLGGTEAFF. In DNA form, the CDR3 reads TGTGCCAGCAGTGGCTGGACTCTTGGGGGGACTGAAGCTTTCTTT.

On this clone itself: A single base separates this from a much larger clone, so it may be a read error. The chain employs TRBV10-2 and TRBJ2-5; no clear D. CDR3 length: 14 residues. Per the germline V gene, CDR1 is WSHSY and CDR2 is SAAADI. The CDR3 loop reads CASSEGWVQETEYF. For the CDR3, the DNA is TGCGCCAGCAGTGAGGGGTGGGTTCAAGAGACCGAGTACTTC.

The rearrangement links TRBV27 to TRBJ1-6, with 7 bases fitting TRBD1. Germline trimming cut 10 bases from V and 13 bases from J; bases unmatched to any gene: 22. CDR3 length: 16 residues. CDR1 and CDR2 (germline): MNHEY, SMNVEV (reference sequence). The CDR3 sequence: CATKLWGQGEGSPLHF. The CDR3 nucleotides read TGTGCCACTAAACTTTGGGGTCAGGGGGAAGGTTCGCCCCTCCACTTT.

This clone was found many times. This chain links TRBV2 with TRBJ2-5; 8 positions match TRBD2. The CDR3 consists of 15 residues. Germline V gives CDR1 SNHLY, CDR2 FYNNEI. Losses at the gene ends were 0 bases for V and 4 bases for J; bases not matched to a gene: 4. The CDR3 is CASSEAKLAVETQYF. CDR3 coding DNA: TGTGCCAGCAGTGAAGCAAAACTAGCGGTAGAGACCCAGTACTTC.

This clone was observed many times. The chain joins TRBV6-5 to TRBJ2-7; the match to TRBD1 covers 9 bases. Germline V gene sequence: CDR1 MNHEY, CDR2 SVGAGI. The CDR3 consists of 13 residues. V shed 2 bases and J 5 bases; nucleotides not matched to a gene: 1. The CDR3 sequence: CASSYGTGNEQYF. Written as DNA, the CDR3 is TGTGCCAGCAGTTACGGGACAGGGAACGAGCAGTACTTC.

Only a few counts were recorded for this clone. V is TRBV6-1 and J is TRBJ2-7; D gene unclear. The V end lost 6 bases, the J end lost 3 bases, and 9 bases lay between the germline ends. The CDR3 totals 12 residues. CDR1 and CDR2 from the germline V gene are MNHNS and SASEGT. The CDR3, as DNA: TGTGCCAGCAGGGCCCCCCTCTACGAGCAGTACTTC. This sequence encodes CASRAPLYEQYF.

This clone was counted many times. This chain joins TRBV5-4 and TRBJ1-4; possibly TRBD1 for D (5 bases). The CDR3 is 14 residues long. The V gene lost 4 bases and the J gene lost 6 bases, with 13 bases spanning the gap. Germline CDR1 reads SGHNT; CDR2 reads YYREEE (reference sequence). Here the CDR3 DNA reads TGTGCCAGCAGCCTGTCCGGGACGGATGAAAAACTGTTTTTT. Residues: CASSLSGTDEKLFF.

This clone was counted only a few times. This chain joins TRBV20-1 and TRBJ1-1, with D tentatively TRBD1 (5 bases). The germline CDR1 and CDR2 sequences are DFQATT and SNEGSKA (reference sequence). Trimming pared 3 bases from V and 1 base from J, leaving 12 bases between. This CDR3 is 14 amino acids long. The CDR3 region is CSASAPQGNTEAFF. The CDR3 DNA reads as TGCAGTGCTAGCGCCCCCCAGGGGAACACTGAAGCTTTCTTT.

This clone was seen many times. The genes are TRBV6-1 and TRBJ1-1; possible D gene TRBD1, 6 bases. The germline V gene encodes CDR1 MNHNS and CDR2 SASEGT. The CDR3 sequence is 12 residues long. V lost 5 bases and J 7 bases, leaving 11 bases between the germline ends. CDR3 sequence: CASSRGQNEAFF. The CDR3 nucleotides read TGTGCCAGCAGTCGTGGACAGAATGAAGCTTTCTTT.

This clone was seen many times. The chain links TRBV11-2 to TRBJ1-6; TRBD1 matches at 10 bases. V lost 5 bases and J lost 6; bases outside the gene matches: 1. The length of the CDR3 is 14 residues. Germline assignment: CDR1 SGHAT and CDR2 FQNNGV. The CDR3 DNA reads TGTGCCAGCAGCCGGACAGGGGGTAATTCACCCCTCCACTTT. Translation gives CASSRTGGNSPLHF.

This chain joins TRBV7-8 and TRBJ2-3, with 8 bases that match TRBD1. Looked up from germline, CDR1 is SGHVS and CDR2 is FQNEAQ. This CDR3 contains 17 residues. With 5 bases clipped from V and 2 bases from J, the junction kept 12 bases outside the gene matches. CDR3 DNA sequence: TGTGCCAGCAGCCGGAGGACAGGGAAGGCTCACACAGATACGCAGTATTTT. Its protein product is CASSRRTGKAHTDTQYF.

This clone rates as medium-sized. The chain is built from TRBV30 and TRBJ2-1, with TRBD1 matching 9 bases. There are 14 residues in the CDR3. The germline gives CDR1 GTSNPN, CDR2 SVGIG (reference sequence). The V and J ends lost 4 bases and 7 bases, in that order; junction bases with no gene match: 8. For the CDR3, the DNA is TGTGCCTGGAACAGACAGGGGGTAAGGAATGAGCAGTTCTTC. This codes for CAWNRQGVRNEQFF. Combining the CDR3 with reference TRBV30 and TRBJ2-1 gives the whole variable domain SQTIHQWPATLVQPVGSPLSLECTVEGTSNPNLYWYRQAAGRGLQLLFYSVGIGQISSEVPQNLSASRPQDRQFILSSKKLLLSDSGFYLCAWNRQGVRNEQFFGPGTRLTVL.

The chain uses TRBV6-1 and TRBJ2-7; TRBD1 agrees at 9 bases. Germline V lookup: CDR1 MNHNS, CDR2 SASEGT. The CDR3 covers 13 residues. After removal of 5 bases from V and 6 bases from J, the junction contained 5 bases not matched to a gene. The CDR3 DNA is TGTGCCAGCAGTTCGGGACAGGGCGGCGAGCAGTACTTC. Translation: CASSSGQGGEQYF.

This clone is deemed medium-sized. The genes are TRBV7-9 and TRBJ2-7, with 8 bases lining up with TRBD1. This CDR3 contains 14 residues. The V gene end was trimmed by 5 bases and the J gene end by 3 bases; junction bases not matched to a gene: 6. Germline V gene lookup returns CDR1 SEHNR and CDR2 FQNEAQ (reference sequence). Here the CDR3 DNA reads TGTGCCAGCAGCCACCGGGACAGGAACTACGAGCAGTACTTC. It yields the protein CASSHRDRNYEQYF.

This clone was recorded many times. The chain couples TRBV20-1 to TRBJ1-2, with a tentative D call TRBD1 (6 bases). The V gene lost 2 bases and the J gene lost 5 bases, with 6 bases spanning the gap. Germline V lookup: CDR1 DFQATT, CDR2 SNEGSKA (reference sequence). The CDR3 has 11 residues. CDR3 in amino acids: CSARQGYGYTF. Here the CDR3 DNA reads TGCAGTGCTAGACAGGGGTATGGCTACACCTTC.

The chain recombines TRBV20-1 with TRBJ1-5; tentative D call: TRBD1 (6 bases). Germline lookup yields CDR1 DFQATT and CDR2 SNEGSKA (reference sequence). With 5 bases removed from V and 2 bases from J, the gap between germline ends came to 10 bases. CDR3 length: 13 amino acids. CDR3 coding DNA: TGCAGTGCTGTGACAGGTGGCAATCAGCCCCAGCATTTT. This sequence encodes CSAVTGGNQPQHF.

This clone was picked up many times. CDR3: CASTPGQGPYEQYF. The DNA of the CDR3 is TGTGCCAGCACCCCGGGACAGGGCCCCTACGAGCAGTACTTC. The chain has TRBV6-1 and TRBJ2-7; 9 nucleotides agree with TRBD1. Germline loops: CDR1 MNHNS, CDR2 SASEGT. CDR3 size: 14 residues. V lost 7 bases, J lost 2 bases, and 6 bases stayed unmatched.

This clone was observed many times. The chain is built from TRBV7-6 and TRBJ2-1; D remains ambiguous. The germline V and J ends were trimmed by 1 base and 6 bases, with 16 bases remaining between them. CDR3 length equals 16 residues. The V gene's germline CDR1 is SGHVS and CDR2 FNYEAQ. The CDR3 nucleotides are TGTGCCAGCAGCTTAGATTCAGACCCGGGCCGCAATGAGCAGTTCTTC. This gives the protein CASSLDSDPGRNEQFF.

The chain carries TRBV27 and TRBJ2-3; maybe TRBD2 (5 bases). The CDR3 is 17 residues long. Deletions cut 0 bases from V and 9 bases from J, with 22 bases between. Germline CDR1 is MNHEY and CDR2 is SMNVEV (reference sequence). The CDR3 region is CASSLSGNPTAGGTQYF. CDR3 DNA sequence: TGTGCCAGCAGTTTATCGGGAAACCCCACTGCGGGTGGAACGCAGTATTTT.

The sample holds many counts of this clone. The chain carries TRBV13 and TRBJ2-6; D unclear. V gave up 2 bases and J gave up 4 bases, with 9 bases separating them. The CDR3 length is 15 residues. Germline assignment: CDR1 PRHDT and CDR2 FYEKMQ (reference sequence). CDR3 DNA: TGTGCCAGCAGCTTAATCCGTTCGGGGGCCAACGTCCTGACTTTC. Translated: CASSLIRSGANVLTF.

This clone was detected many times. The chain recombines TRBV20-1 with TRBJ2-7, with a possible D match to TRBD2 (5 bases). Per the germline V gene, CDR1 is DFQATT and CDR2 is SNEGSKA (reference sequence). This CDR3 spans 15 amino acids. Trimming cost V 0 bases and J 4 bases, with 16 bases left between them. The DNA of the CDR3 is TGCAGTGCTAGAGATCGGTCAGCTAAGCGGTACGAGCAGTACTTC. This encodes CSARDRSAKRYEQYF.